The 17 T cell receptor beta chains presented below share a single source sample, sequenced in a study of cytomegalovirus exposure and HLA in healthy donors. The PCR ran on 60 Vbeta and 13 Jbeta primers. Produced via immunoSEQ multiplex PCR; TCRdb's table is partial and in-frame only. The data hold over 150,000 clones, with approximately 79% observed a single time. The source material was PBMCs. These receptors all come from a male donor in good health and CMV-seronegative.

This rearrangement joins TRBV5-6 to TRBJ1-1; tentative D call: TRBD1 (5 bases). Trimming cost V 3 bases and J 1 base, with 13 bases left between them. The CDR3 length is 15 residues. Germline loops: CDR1 SGHDT, CDR2 YYEEEE. The DNA of the CDR3 is TGTGCCAGCAGCTCACCGTCTGGGGCGAACACTGAAGCTTTCTTT. Amino acid sequence: CASSSPSGANTEAFF.

In this sample, this clone turned up a few times. The rearrangement links TRBV2 to TRBJ1-4; a possible D gene is TRBD1 (5 bases). V was trimmed by 6 bases and J by 4 bases, leaving 6 bases between them. The CDR3 is 12 residues long. CDR1 SNHLY and CDR2 FYNNEI come from the germline V gene. CDR3 DNA sequence: TGTGCCAGCAGGGACAATAATGAAAAACTGTTTTTT. As protein: CASRDNNEKLFF.

This chain uses TRBV7-9 with TRBJ1-2; 7 nucleotides match TRBD1. The CDR3 loop spans 14 amino acids. The V and J ends lost 5 bases and 2 bases, in that order; junction bases with no gene match: 5. CDR1 and CDR2 (germline): SEHNR, FQNEAQ (reference sequence). As DNA, the CDR3 is TGTGCCAGCAGCCCCCCGGGACAGAACTATGGCTACACCTTC. Translating it yields CASSPPGQNYGYTF.

This clone was counted a single time. The rearrangement uses TRBV11-2 and TRBJ2-3; 9 bases agree with TRBD2. CDR3 length: 17 residues. The germline V gene has CDR1 SGHAT and CDR2 FQNNGV. The V segment lost 5 bases and the J segment 3 bases; nucleotides outside the gene matches: 12. The CDR3 DNA sequence: TGTGCCAGCAGCCCGGTCTTGAGGCGGGGGGGAACAGATACGCAGTATTTT. Protein product: CASSPVLRRGGTDTQYF.

This chain connects TRBV4-1 to TRBJ2-5; D possibly corresponds to TRBD2 (5 bases). The length of the CDR3 is 15 residues. V was pared by 2 bases and J by 5 bases, with 15 bases between. Germline CDR1 reads MGHRA; CDR2 reads YSYEKL. The chain's CDR3 is CASSQPPGPGETQYF. Written as DNA, the CDR3 is TGCGCCAGCAGCCAACCCCCCGGGCCGGGGGAGACCCAGTACTTC.

This rearrangement joins TRBV29-1 to TRBJ1-2; D not resolved. CDR3 length: 12 residues. Per germline, CDR1 SQVTM and CDR2 ANQGSEA. V shed 4 bases and J shed 5 bases, with 11 bases lying between them. The CDR3, as DNA: TGCAGCGTTGGAGTAGGAGATTATGGCTACACCTTC. As protein: CSVGVGDYGYTF.

The chain has TRBV19 and TRBJ1-1; no clear D. There are 12 residues in the CDR3. Germline V gene data show CDR1 as LNHDA and CDR2 as SQIVND (reference sequence). Trimming stripped 10 bases from V and 5 bases from J, with 14 bases between. CDR3 residues: CATTTPGTEAFF. The CDR3 nucleotides are TGTGCCACCACGACCCCGGGGACTGAAGCTTTCTTT. Drawing the rest from reference TRBV19 and TRBJ1-1, the complete variable domain is DGGITQSPKYLFRKEGQNVTLSCEQNLNHDAMYWYRQDPGQGLRLIYYSQIVNDFQKGDIAEGYSVSREKKESFPLTVTSAQKNPTAFYLCATTTPGTEAFFGQGTRLTVV.

The chain uses TRBV6-4 and TRBJ2-3; 9 bases align to TRBD1. Trimming removed 6 bases from V and 0 bases from J; junction bases left unmatched: 7. Germline values: CDR1 MRHNA, CDR2 SNTAGT. The CDR3 extends over 16 amino acids. The chain's CDR3 is CASSPTGGFSTDTQYF. The DNA for the CDR3 is TGTGCCAGCAGCCCGACAGGGGGGTTTAGCACAGATACGCAGTATTTT.

The chain combines TRBV10-3 with TRBJ1-1; maybe TRBD1 (6 bases). Looked up from germline, CDR1 is ENHRY and CDR2 is SYGVKD. V was cut by 3 bases and J by 3 bases, with 17 bases left in between. CDR3 size: 16 residues. CDR3 residues: CAISDSGAARDTEAFF. CDR3 coding DNA: TGTGCCATCAGTGACTCAGGGGCCGCTCGGGACACTGAAGCTTTCTTT.

The gene calls are TRBV4-1 and TRBJ1-6, with D possibly being TRBD1 (5 bases). V was cut by 4 bases and J by 7 bases, with 14 bases left in between. The CDR3 is made up of 15 amino acids. The germline CDR1 and CDR2 sequences are MGHRA and YSYEKL. CDR3 sequence reads: CASSLGIGGNSPLHF. CDR3 DNA sequence: TGCGCCAGCAGCCTAGGGATCGGGGGGAATTCACCCCTCCACTTT.

J is TRBJ2-5 and V is TRBV30; no clear D gene. Between the trimmed V and J ends, which lost 2 bases and 5 bases, there was a span of 12 bases. The germline CDR1 and CDR2 sequences are GTSNPN and SVGIG (reference sequence). CDR3 length: 13 amino acids. The CDR3 bases are TGTGCCTGGAGTTACGGTCTTTGGGAGACCCAGTACTTC. It codes for CAWSYGLWETQYF.

V is TRBV6-6 and J is TRBJ2-7; TRBD2 matches at 8 bases. The V and J ends lost 0 bases and 1 base, in that order; junction bases with no gene match: 5. Germline V gene lookup returns CDR1 MNHNY and CDR2 SVGAGI (reference sequence). The CDR3 extends over 16 amino acids. CDR3 loop: CASSYSEVAGSYEQYF. CDR3 nucleotide sequence: TGTGCCAGCAGTTACTCGGAGGTAGCGGGGTCCTACGAGCAGTACTTC.

The gene calls are TRBV5-4 and TRBJ2-7; possibly TRBD2 for D (6 bases). The V end lost 4 bases, the J end lost 1 base, and 9 bases lay between the germline ends. The CDR3 covers 13 residues. CDR1 SGHNT and CDR2 YYREEE come from the germline V gene (reference sequence). The chain's CDR3 is CASSRDWSYEQYF. The CDR3 DNA follows: TGTGCCAGCAGCCGGGACTGGTCCTACGAGCAGTACTTC.

This CDR3 reads CASSLEAPVAVYGYTF. DNA of the CDR3: TGCGCCAGCAGCTTGGAAGCCCCGGTAGCCGTCTATGGCTACACCTTC. This chain joins TRBV5-1 and TRBJ1-2; D call uncertain. The V end lost 0 bases, the J end lost 4 bases, and 16 bases lay between the germline ends. CDR1 is SGHRS and CDR2 is YFSETQ in the germline V gene. The CDR3 is 16 residues long.

The chain has TRBV4-2 and TRBJ1-1; D is possibly TRBD1 (6 bases). Germline loops: CDR1 LGHNA, CDR2 YNFKEQ. This CDR3 region has 15 residues. V was trimmed by 0 bases and J by 1 base, leaving 9 bases between them. The DNA for the CDR3 is TGTGCCAGCAGCCAAGATGGGACACGGAACACTGAAGCTTTCTTT. It yields the protein CASSQDGTRNTEAFF.

The chain has TRBV25-1 and TRBJ1-2; TRBD1 matches at 7 bases. CDR3 length: 13 residues. Per the germline V gene, CDR1 is MGHDK and CDR2 is SYGVNS. V lost 9 bases to trimming and J lost 11 bases; unmatched junction nucleotides: 15. For the CDR3, the DNA is TGTGCCAGTACCTCGGGACAGCCCTTGCGGTACACCTTC. Its translation: CASTSGQPLRYTF.

The rearrangement uses TRBV10-1 and TRBJ2-1; maybe TRBD1 (6 bases). V was trimmed by 3 bases and J by 3 bases, leaving 12 bases between them. The CDR3 sequence is 15 residues long. Germline V lookup: CDR1 WNHNN, CDR2 SYGVQD (reference sequence). CDR3 residues: CASSDIQGLYNEQFF. The CDR3 nucleotides read TGCGCCAGCAGTGATATTCAGGGGCTCTACAATGAGCAGTTCTTC.